The 28 T cell receptor beta chains given below trace back to one sample, sequenced in a study of brain T cells in children with intractable seizures. Assay used: immunoSEQ multiplex PCR; TCRdb lists only in-frame clones, some missing. The sample shows approximately 110,000 clones, 90% to 95% of them seen only once. This specimen was peripheral blood, taken at surgery. These receptors all stem from a boy younger than two with hemimegalencephaly and intractable seizures.

The chain carries TRBV5-1 and TRBJ2-7; no definite D call. Germline-derived CDR1 and CDR2 are SGHRS and YFSETQ. Trimming stripped 0 bases from V and 3 bases from J, with 10 bases between. The CDR3 has 14 residues. CDR3 residues: CASSLAGLVYEQYF. CDR3 in DNA: TGCGCCAGCAGCTTGGCGGGCCTTGTCTACGAGCAGTACTTC.

The chain employs TRBV28 and TRBJ1-2, with TRBD1 as a possible D gene (6 bases). The CDR3 totals 14 residues. With 7 bases removed from V and 4 bases from J, the gap between germline ends came to 16 bases. Germline V CDR1 and CDR2: MDHEN, SYDVKM. The CDR3: CASTSRGRSYGYTF. The CDR3 DNA reads as TGTGCCAGCACGAGCAGGGGCCGAAGCTATGGCTACACCTTC.

This chain uses TRBV28 with TRBJ2-3; D not resolved. Germline CDR1 and CDR2: MDHEN and SYDVKM. The CDR3 has 12 residues. V was cut by 7 bases and J by 6 bases, with 11 bases left in between. CDR3 in amino acids: CASMAFVDTQYF. DNA for the CDR3: TGTGCCAGCATGGCATTTGTGGATACGCAGTATTTT.

The gene calls are TRBV10-3 and TRBJ1-5, with D possibly matching TRBD1 (5 bases). The ends were cut back, 0 bases at V and 0 bases at J, with 12 bases in the middle. CDR3 length: 17 residues. Germline CDR1 and CDR2: ENHRY and SYGVKD. The DNA for the CDR3 is TGTGCCATCAGTGAGTCGATCTGGGGGAATAGCAATCAGCCCCAGCATTTT. Its protein is CAISESIWGNSNQPQHF.

This chain connects TRBV28 to TRBJ2-3; perhaps TRBD2 as D (5 bases). The ends were cut back, 7 bases at V and 6 bases at J, with 11 bases in the middle. The CDR3 sequence is 12 residues long. Germline loops: CDR1 MDHEN, CDR2 SYDVKM. The CDR3 here is CASTDRRDTQYF. The CDR3 DNA is TGTGCCAGCACGGATCGGAGGGATACGCAGTATTTT.

V usage is TRBV2 and J usage is TRBJ2-2; D possibly corresponds to TRBD2 (6 bases). This CDR3 comprises 15 residues. Trimming left V 4 bases short and J 5 bases short, with 14 bases between. Germline CDR1 and CDR2: SNHLY and FYNNEI. DNA for the CDR3: TGTGCCAGCAGTGGGCGGGGAACGGAAACCGGGGAGCTGTTTTTT. Its translation: CASSGRGTETGELFF.

This chain joins TRBV6-5 and TRBJ2-3; D assignment may be TRBD1 or TRBD2 (5 bases each). The CDR3 has 13 residues. Germline-derived CDR1 and CDR2 are MNHEY and SVGAGI. Deletions cut 10 bases from V and 8 bases from J, with 19 bases between. The CDR3 DNA reads TGTGCCACTTCACCTGCGTCGAGGGGTACGCAGTATTTT. It is translated as CATSPASRGTQYF.

The V call is TRBV19, the J call TRBJ2-5; 11 bases are shared with TRBD2. CDR3 length: 19 residues. Looked up from germline, CDR1 is LNHDA and CDR2 is SQIVND (reference sequence). V dropped 6 bases and J dropped 2; count of bases not matched to a gene: 17. The CDR3 spells CASSRFPGPTSGVQETQYF. DNA of the CDR3: TGTGCCAGTAGCCGATTCCCCGGGCCGACTAGCGGGGTTCAAGAGACCCAGTACTTC. The variable domain in full, with the rest retrieved from reference TRBV19 and TRBJ2-5, is DGGITQSPKYLFRKEGQNVTLSCEQNLNHDAMYWYRQDPGQGLRLIYYSQIVNDFQKGDIAEGYSVSREKKESFPLTVTSAQKNPTAFYLCASSRFPGPTSGVQETQYFGPGTRLLVL.

Of note for this clone: Distinct nucleotide sequences in the sample also encode this CDR3. CDR3 in DNA: TGTGCCAGCAGTTACTCAGGGGGGGGCACTGAAGCTTTCTTT. The encoded protein is CASSYSGGGTEAFF. The rearrangement joins TRBV6-5 to TRBJ1-1; D is perhaps TRBD1 (6 bases). This CDR3 is 14 amino acids long. The ends were cut back, 0 bases at V and 4 bases at J, with 9 bases in the middle. Germline values: CDR1 MNHEY, CDR2 SVGAGI.

The genes are TRBV4-1 and TRBJ1-1; D is perhaps TRBD1 (6 bases). Trimming pared 1 base from V and 1 base from J, leaving 7 bases between. This CDR3 is built from 14 residues. Germline lookup yields CDR1 MGHRA and CDR2 YSYEKL. The CDR3 spells CASSQGGANTEAFF. The CDR3 nucleotides are TGCGCCAGCAGCCAAGGGGGGGCGAACACTGAAGCTTTCTTT.

The rearrangement links TRBV19 to TRBJ2-7; no definite D call. Trimming left V 5 bases short and J 0 bases short, with 2 bases between. Germline CDR1 reads LNHDA; CDR2 reads SQIVND (reference sequence). The CDR3 totals 11 residues. The CDR3 bases are TGTGCCAGTAGTGGCTCCTACGAGCAGTACTTC. Its protein product is CASSGSYEQYF. The full variable domain, its missing parts supplied by reference TRBV19 and TRBJ2-7, is DGGITQSPKYLFRKEGQNVTLSCEQNLNHDAMYWYRQDPGQGLRLIYYSQIVNDFQKGDIAEGYSVSREKKESFPLTVTSAQKNPTAFYLCASSGSYEQYFGPGTRLTVT.

This chain connects TRBV4-2 to TRBJ2-7; TRBD2 matches 10 bases. In germline, CDR1 is LGHNA, CDR2 YNFKEQ. V gave up 4 bases and J gave up 2 bases; unmatched junction bases: 2. CDR3 length equals 14 residues. In nucleotides, the CDR3 is TGTGCCAGCAGCCTTAGCGGGGGGACCTACGAGCAGTACTTC. This sequence encodes CASSLSGGTYEQYF.

The chain links TRBV6-2 or TRBV6-3 to TRBJ1-5; D might be TRBD1 (5 bases). The CDR3 length is 14 residues. The germline CDR1 and CDR2 sequences are MNHEY and SVGEGT. The germline V and J ends were trimmed by 2 bases and 3 bases, with 8 bases remaining between them. The CDR3, as DNA: TGTGCCAGCAGTTACAGGGGCTTCAATCAGCCCCAGCATTTT. Amino acids: CASSYRGFNQPQHF.

This chain uses TRBV9 with TRBJ2-3; D might be TRBD2 (6 bases). V was pared by 3 bases and J by 0 bases, with 14 bases between. The CDR3 spans 16 residues. Looked up from germline, CDR1 is SGDLS and CDR2 is YYNGEE. CDR3 region: CASSDYRDSSTDTQYF. The CDR3 DNA reads TGTGCCAGCAGCGACTACCGGGACTCCAGCACAGATACGCAGTATTTT.

J is TRBJ2-1 and V is TRBV15; D is ambiguous. Germline V gene lookup returns CDR1 LNHNV and CDR2 YYDKDF (reference sequence). This CDR3 comprises 14 residues. The V end lost 1 base, the J end lost 10 bases, and 14 bases lay between the germline ends. Here the CDR3 reads CATSRVQNMAEQFF. CDR3 bases: TGTGCCACCAGCAGAGTCCAAAATATGGCCGAGCAGTTCTTC.

This chain links TRBV28 with TRBJ1-5, with D unclear. This CDR3 comprises 14 residues. Trimming removed 10 bases from V and 0 bases from J, with 13 bases in between. Germline CDR1 and CDR2: MDHEN and SYDVKM. The CDR3 DNA reads TGTGCCACCCTGAGGACTTATAGCAATCAGCCCCAGCATTTT. Encoded protein: CATLRTYSNQPQHF.

The V and J genes are TRBV6-2 or TRBV6-3 and TRBJ1-3; a possible D gene is TRBD1 (6 bases). Germline-derived CDR1 and CDR2 are MNHEY and SVGEGT. V lost 1 base to trimming and J lost 2 bases, with 9 bases between them. The length of the CDR3 is 15 residues. As DNA, the CDR3 is TGTGCCAGCAGTTACTTTCGGACAGCTGGAAACACCATATATTTT. Translated, it gives CASSYFRTAGNTIYF.

As DNA, the CDR3 is TGTGCCAGCAGCTTTTGGGAACAAAACATTCAGTACTTC. This codes for CASSFWEQNIQYF. The rearrangement uses TRBV11-3 and TRBJ2-4, with D uncertain. Germline V gene lookup returns CDR1 SGHNT and CDR2 YENEEA. This CDR3 is 13 amino acids long. The V end lost 3 bases, the J end lost 5 bases, and 8 bases lay between the germline ends.

The V gene is TRBV7-3, the J gene TRBJ2-3; D could derive from TRBD1 or TRBD2 (5 bases each). This CDR3 spans 14 amino acids. The V end was cut by 8 bases, the J end by 1 base, with 13 bases between. Germline values: CDR1 SGHTA, CDR2 FQGTGA. CDR3 coding DNA: TGTGCCAGCGGGACCGGAAGTGGCACAGATACGCAGTATTTT. Protein sequence: CASGTGSGTDTQYF.

This chain uses TRBV7-9 with TRBJ2-7; possibly TRBD2 for D (5 bases). V shed 5 bases and J shed 0 bases, with 11 bases lying between them. The germline V gene encodes CDR1 SEHNR and CDR2 FQNEAQ (reference sequence). CDR3 size: 14 residues. For the CDR3, the DNA is TGTGCCAGCAGCCAGACGGACTCCTCCTACGAGCAGTACTTC. It translates to CASSQTDSSYEQYF.

The chain has TRBV7-3 and TRBJ1-1; D is unclear. Trimming stripped 2 bases from V and 0 bases from J, with 4 bases between. The CDR3 covers 13 residues. In germline, CDR1 is SGHTA, CDR2 FQGTGA. CDR3 nucleotides: TGTGCCAGCAGCTTATATATGAACACTGAAGCTTTCTTT. It translates to CASSLYMNTEAFF.

J is TRBJ2-5 and V is TRBV29-1; D remains ambiguous. This CDR3 contains 11 residues. Germline CDR1 and CDR2: SQVTM and ANQGSEA. V gave up 0 bases and J gave up 5 bases, with 4 bases separating them. The CDR3 protein is CSVEDYETQYF. The DNA for the CDR3 is TGCAGCGTTGAAGATTACGAGACCCAGTACTTC.

The rearrangement joins TRBV10-2 to TRBJ2-7; TRBD2 matches 11 bases. V was pared by 0 bases and J by 2 bases, with 3 bases of the junction left unmatched. The germline V gene has CDR1 WSHSY and CDR2 SAAADI. The CDR3 extends over 16 amino acids. CDR3 in amino acids: CASSESSGRAAYEQYF. The CDR3 DNA sequence: TGCGCCAGCAGTGAGTCTAGCGGGAGGGCCGCCTACGAGCAGTACTTC.

The CDR3 DNA is TGTGCCAGCAAGCTAGGACAGGGACCTGAAAAACTGTTTTTT. Protein sequence: CASKLGQGPEKLFF. This chain uses TRBV6-5 with TRBJ1-4, with 8 bases aligning to TRBD1. Germline trimming cut 7 bases from V and 7 bases from J; bases unmatched to any gene: 8. The V gene's germline CDR1 is MNHEY and CDR2 SVGAGI. The CDR3 sequence is 14 residues long.

This rearrangement joins TRBV28 to TRBJ2-5; tentatively, D is TRBD1 or TRBD2 (6 bases each). Germline V CDR1 and CDR2: MDHEN, SYDVKM. The V and J ends lost 8 bases and 2 bases respectively, with 39 bases between them. The CDR3 is 22 residues long. CDR3 DNA: TGTGCCAGCCCGAGTGGGGGAAACGCCCGCCGGAGGGGGGCCGATCGACAAGAGACCCAGTACTTC. Translation: CASPSGGNARRRGADRQETQYF.

The chain joins TRBV11-2 to TRBJ2-5; the D is unclear. Germline values: CDR1 SGHAT, CDR2 FQNNGV. The V end was cut by 5 bases, the J end by 4 bases, with 5 bases between. The CDR3 loop spans 11 amino acids. The CDR3: CASSVGETQYF. CDR3 nucleotides: TGTGCCAGCAGCGTAGGAGAGACCCAGTACTTC.

V is TRBV28 and J is TRBJ1-5; D is possibly TRBD1 (6 bases). Germline CDR1 is MDHEN and CDR2 is SYDVKM. The V gene lost 1 base and the J gene lost 0 bases, with 19 bases spanning the gap. The CDR3 totals 19 residues. CDR3 protein: CASSLFGRGPESSNQPQHF. Written as DNA, the CDR3 is TGTGCCAGCAGTTTATTTGGCAGGGGCCCAGAAAGTAGCAATCAGCCCCAGCATTTT.

The CDR3 nucleotides read TGTGCCAGCAGCCGGGGACGGAACACTGAAGCTTTCTTT. Translation gives CASSRGRNTEAFF. The genes are TRBV5-4 and TRBJ1-1; possibly TRBD1 for D (5 bases). V was clipped by 4 bases and J by 1 base, with 8 bases between them. This CDR3 region has 13 residues. Per the germline V gene, CDR1 is SGHNT and CDR2 is YYREEE (reference sequence).